Shown below are 18 T cell receptor beta chains from a single sample sequenced in a study of shared clonotypes between healthy human individuals. Profiling relied on immunoSEQ multiplex PCR, and the TCRdb table lists in-frame clones only, not all of them. Counted here are more than 450,000 clones, about four fifths occurring once; the ten biggest clones make up 10% to 15%. The sequencing sample was made of PBMCs. The source of these receptors is a woman aged 40-49 years in good health. Some clones in this sample may be carry-over from other donors' samples.

The chain recombines TRBV28 with TRBJ2-3; D is uncertain. CDR1 and CDR2 (germline): MDHEN, SYDVKM. V lost 8 bases to trimming and J lost 4 bases, with 10 bases between them. This CDR3 region has 12 residues. The CDR3 nucleotides are TGTGCCAGCGGATTATCCTCAGATACGCAGTATTTT. Its protein is CASGLSSDTQYF.

The CDR3 DNA reads as TGTGCCAGCAGTGGCCACAGGGGGCGTACGTTTGAGCAGTACTTC. Translating gives CASSGHRGRTFEQYF. The J gene is TRBJ2-7, the V gene TRBV2, with TRBD1 identical over 9 bases. The CDR3 runs 15 residues. The germline V gene encodes CDR1 SNHLY and CDR2 FYNNEI. V lost 4 bases and J lost 7; bases outside the gene matches: 11.

The V call is TRBV7-9, the J call TRBJ1-1; TRBD1 aligns across 7 bases. Germline loops: CDR1 SEHNR, CDR2 FQNEAQ (reference sequence). The CDR3 is made up of 13 amino acids. The V gene end was trimmed by 8 bases and the J gene end by 5 bases; junction bases not matched to a gene: 8. CDR3 loop: CASFVRGTTEAFF. The CDR3 DNA follows: TGTGCCAGCTTTGTCAGGGGGACAACTGAAGCTTTCTTT.

This clone turned up a few times. This chain uses TRBV6-1 with TRBJ2-7; D tentatively fits TRBD1 or TRBD2 (5 bases each). Looked up from germline, CDR1 is MNHNS and CDR2 is SASEGT. Trimming removed 4 bases from V and 1 base from J, with 14 bases in between. The CDR3 has 15 amino acids. The CDR3 here is CASSARRGASYEQYF. The CDR3, as DNA: TGTGCCAGCAGTGCCCGCCGGGGCGCGTCCTACGAGCAGTACTTC.

This chain links TRBV10-3 with TRBJ2-2, with D hard to call. V was pared by 5 bases and J by 7 bases, with 8 bases between. The CDR3 contains 12 residues. The germline V gene has CDR1 ENHRY and CDR2 SYGVKD. In nucleotides, the CDR3 is TGTGCCATCAGTCTGGGTGGCGGGGAGCTGTTTTTT. The encoded protein is CAISLGGGELFF.

The V and J genes are TRBV23-1 and TRBJ2-3, with 14 bases identical to TRBD2. TRBV23-1 is an ORF, with its function uncertain. V was pared by 6 bases and J by 6 bases, with 8 bases of the junction left unmatched. This CDR3 region has 16 residues. CDR3 DNA sequence: TGCGCCAGCAGCCAGACTAGCGGGAGGGCCTTGGATACGCAGTATTTT. Translation: CASSQTSGRALDTQYF.

This clone was seen just once. CDR3: CASSSDRVSILGYTF. Here the CDR3 DNA reads TGTGCCAGCTCAAGCGACCGGGTATCTATTCTTGGCTACACCTTC. The chain recombines TRBV18 with TRBJ1-2, with D hard to call. Germline V gene data show CDR1 as KGHSH and CDR2 as LQKENI. The V end lost 5 bases, the J end lost 7 bases, and 20 bases lay between the germline ends. This CDR3 region has 15 residues. The whole variable domain, filled in from reference TRBV18 and TRBJ1-2, reads NAGVMQNPRHLVRRRGQEARLRCSPMKGHSHVYWYRQLPEEGLKFMVYLQKENIIDESGMPKERFSAEFPKEGPSILRIQQVVRGDSAAYFCASSSDRVSILGYTFGSGTRLTVV.

This clone was observed a few times. Possible read error: a much larger clone is one base away. In the same sample, other DNA sequences code for this CDR3. This chain connects TRBV7-9 to TRBJ2-2; 7 bases match TRBD2. V was pared by 1 base and J by 6 bases, with 2 bases of the junction left unmatched. CDR1 is SEHNR, CDR2 FQNEAQ, per germline (reference sequence). The CDR3 runs to 14 residues. The CDR3 loop is CASSLGLAAGELFF. In DNA, the CDR3 is TGTGCCAGCAGCTTAGGGCTAGCGGCCGGGGAGCTGTTTTTT.

The J gene is TRBJ1-4, the V gene TRBV28, with 8 bases that match TRBD1. V lost 6 bases, J lost 7 bases, and 7 bases stayed unmatched. The CDR3 extends over 14 amino acids. CDR1 and CDR2 from the germline V gene are MDHEN and SYDVKM. The CDR3 nucleotides read TGTGCCAGCAGAATGACAGGGGTTGGTGAAAAACTGTTTTTT. It encodes CASRMTGVGEKLFF.

Written as DNA, the CDR3 is TGTGCCAGCAGAAGGACAGGGGGTCCCGGGGAGCTGTTTTTT. It translates to CASRRTGGPGELFF. This sequence joins TRBV6-5 and TRBJ2-2; the match to TRBD1 covers 10 bases. V gave up 6 bases and J gave up 6 bases; unmatched junction bases: 4. CDR3 size: 14 residues. Germline V gene lookup returns CDR1 MNHEY and CDR2 SVGAGI.

The sample holds one count of this clone. The rearrangement uses TRBV5-1 and TRBJ2-5; 13 positions match TRBD2. Germline CDR1 is SGHRS and CDR2 is YFSETQ. With V trimmed by 2 bases and J by 9 bases, 13 bases remained unmatched. The CDR3 is 17 residues long. The CDR3 DNA sequence: TGCGCCAGCAGCTTATTGTCCGGGACTAGCGGGACTTTGGCCCAGTACTTC. Encoded protein: CASSLLSGTSGTLAQYF.

The J gene is TRBJ1-2, the V gene TRBV7-8, with 9 bases fitting TRBD1. The CDR3 is 14 amino acids. Trimming at V came to 4 bases and at J to 2 bases, leaving 2 bases not matched to a gene. Per the germline V gene, CDR1 is SGHVS and CDR2 is FQNEAQ. CDR3 residues: CASSYGTGNYGYTF. CDR3 coding DNA: TGTGCCAGCAGCTACGGGACAGGGAACTATGGCTACACCTTC. Drawing the rest from reference TRBV7-8 and TRBJ1-2, the complete variable domain is GAGVSQSPRYKVAKRGQDVALRCDPISGHVSLFWYQQALGQGPEFLTYFQNEAQLDKSGLPSDRFFAERPEGSVSTLKIQRTQQEDSAVYLCASSYGTGNYGYTFGSGTRLTVV.

This clone has a handful of counts. This chain links TRBV29-1 with TRBJ2-7; 10 nucleotides align to TRBD2. V shed 1 base and J 5 bases; nucleotides not matched to a gene: 8. Germline V gene sequence: CDR1 SQVTM, CDR2 ANQGSEA. There are 15 residues in the CDR3. Here the CDR3 reads CSVEGFGLAGDEQYF. The CDR3 DNA reads TGCAGCGTTGAAGGGTTTGGGCTAGCGGGAGACGAGCAGTACTTC.

The chain has TRBV7-9 and TRBJ2-7, with 9 bases identical to TRBD1. The CDR3 contains 13 residues. The ends lost 5 bases at V and 4 bases at J; junction bases unmatched: 3. Germline V gene data show CDR1 as SEHNR and CDR2 as FQNEAQ (reference sequence). CDR3: CASSPGTGYEQYF. In DNA form, the CDR3 reads TGTGCCAGCAGCCCCGGGACAGGGTACGAGCAGTACTTC.

V usage is TRBV5-4 and J usage is TRBJ2-3; 7 bases agree with TRBD2. This CDR3 has 15 amino acids. The germline gives CDR1 SGHNT, CDR2 YYREEE (reference sequence). The V gene end was trimmed by 0 bases and the J gene end by 0 bases; junction bases not matched to a gene: 1. The DNA of the CDR3 is TGTGCCAGCAGCTTGGCGGGAGGCAGCACAGATACGCAGTATTTT. Translated, it gives CASSLAGGSTDTQYF.

V gene TRBV7-9 combines with J gene TRBJ1-5; D gene unclear. The V and J ends lost 3 bases and 7 bases respectively, with 10 bases between them. CDR3 size: 13 residues. Germline CDR1 SEHNR, CDR2 FQNEAQ (reference sequence). This CDR3 is CASSFGLQQPQHF. The DNA of the CDR3 is TGTGCCAGCAGCTTCGGGCTCCAACAGCCCCAGCATTTT.

This clone was seen a single time. The J gene is TRBJ2-7, the V gene TRBV4-1, with TRBD2 matching 9 bases. Germline loops: CDR1 MGHRA, CDR2 YSYEKL. The V gene end was trimmed by 4 bases and the J gene end by 0 bases; junction bases not matched to a gene: 4. The CDR3 length is 15 residues. The DNA of the CDR3 is TGCGCCAGCAGCCTAGCGGGAGCCAGCTCCTACGAGCAGTACTTC. As protein: CASSLAGASSYEQYF.

This chain connects TRBV5-6 to TRBJ2-5, with 7 bases identical to TRBD2. V dropped 1 base and J dropped 1; count of bases not matched to a gene: 4. CDR1 and CDR2 (germline): SGHDT, YYEEEE. CDR3 length equals 15 residues. The CDR3: CASSLWGGVQETQYF. The CDR3 DNA follows: TGTGCCAGCAGCTTGTGGGGGGGAGTCCAAGAGACCCAGTACTTC.